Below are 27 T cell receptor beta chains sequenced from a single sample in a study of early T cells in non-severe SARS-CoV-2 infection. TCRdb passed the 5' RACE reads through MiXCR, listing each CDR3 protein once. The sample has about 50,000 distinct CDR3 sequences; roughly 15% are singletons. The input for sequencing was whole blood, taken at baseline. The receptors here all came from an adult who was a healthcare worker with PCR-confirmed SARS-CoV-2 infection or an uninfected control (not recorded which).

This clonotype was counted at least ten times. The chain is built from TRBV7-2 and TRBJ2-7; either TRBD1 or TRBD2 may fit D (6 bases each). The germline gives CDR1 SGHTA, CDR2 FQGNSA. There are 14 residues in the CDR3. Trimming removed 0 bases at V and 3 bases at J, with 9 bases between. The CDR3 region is CASSLARDNYEQYF. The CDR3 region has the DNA TGTGCCAGCAGCTTAGCGCGGGACAACTACGAGCAGTACTTC.

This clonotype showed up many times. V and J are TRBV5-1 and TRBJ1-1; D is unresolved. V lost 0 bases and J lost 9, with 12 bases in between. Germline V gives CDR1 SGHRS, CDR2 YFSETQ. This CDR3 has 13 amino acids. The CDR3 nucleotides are TGCGCCAGCAGCTTGGAGGTCGCGGATAAAGCTTTCTTT. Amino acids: CASSLEVADKAFF.

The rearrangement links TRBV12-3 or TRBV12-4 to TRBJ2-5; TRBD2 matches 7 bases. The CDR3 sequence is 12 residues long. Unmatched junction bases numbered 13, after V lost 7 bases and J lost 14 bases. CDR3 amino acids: CASTPSGTTPYF. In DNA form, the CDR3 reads TGTGCCAGCACCCCGTCCGGGACTACTCCATACTTC.

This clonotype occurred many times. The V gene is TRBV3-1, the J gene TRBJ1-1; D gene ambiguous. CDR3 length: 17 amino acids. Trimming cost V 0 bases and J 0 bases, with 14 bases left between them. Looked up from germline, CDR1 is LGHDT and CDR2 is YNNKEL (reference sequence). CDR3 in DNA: TGTGCCAGCAGCCAAGAACGGACCTCACCATTGAACACTGAAGCTTTCTTT. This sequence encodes CASSQERTSPLNTEAFF.

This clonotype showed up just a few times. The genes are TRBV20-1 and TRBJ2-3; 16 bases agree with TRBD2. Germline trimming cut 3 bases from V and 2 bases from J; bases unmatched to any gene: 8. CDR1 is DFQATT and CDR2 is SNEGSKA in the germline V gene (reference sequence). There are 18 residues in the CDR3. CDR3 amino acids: CSASLGLAGGGYTDTQYF. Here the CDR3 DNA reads TGCAGTGCTAGCTTGGGACTAGCGGGAGGGGGATACACAGATACGCAGTATTTT.

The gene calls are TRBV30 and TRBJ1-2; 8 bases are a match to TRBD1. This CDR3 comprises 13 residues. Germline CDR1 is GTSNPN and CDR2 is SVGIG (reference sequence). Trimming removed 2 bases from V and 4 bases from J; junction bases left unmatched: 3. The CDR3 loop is CAWSRDRPYGYTF. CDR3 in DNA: TGTGCCTGGAGTAGGGACAGGCCCTATGGCTACACCTTC.

CDR3 coding DNA: TGTGCCATCAGTGAAAGACAGGGCACAGATACGCAGTATTTT. Protein product: CAISERQGTDTQYF. The V gene is TRBV10-3, the J gene TRBJ2-3; possible D gene TRBD1, 6 bases. The V and J ends lost 3 bases and 1 base respectively, with 8 bases between them. The length of the CDR3 is 14 residues. Per germline, CDR1 ENHRY and CDR2 SYGVKD.

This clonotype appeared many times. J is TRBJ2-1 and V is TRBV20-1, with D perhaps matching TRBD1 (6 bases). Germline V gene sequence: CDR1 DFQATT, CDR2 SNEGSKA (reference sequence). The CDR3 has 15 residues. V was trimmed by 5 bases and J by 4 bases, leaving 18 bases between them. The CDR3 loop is CSALQGTHNYNEQFF. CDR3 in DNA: TGCAGTGCTCTACAGGGTACACACAATTACAATGAGCAGTTCTTC.

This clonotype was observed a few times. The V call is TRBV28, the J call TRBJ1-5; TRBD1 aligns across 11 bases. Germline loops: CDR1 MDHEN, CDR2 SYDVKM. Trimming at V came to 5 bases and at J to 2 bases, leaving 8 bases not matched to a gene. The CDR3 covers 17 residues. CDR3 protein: CASSLQTGQGGNQPQHF. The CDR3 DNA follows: TGTGCCAGCAGTCTACAAACGGGACAGGGGGGCAATCAGCCCCAGCATTTT.

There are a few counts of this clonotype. As DNA, the CDR3 is TGTGCCAGCAGCTTAGAATTGGGCAGGAACTATGGCTACACCTTC. Its translation: CASSLELGRNYGYTF. V and J are TRBV11-2 and TRBJ1-2; D unresolved. The CDR3 contains 15 residues. Between the trimmed V and J ends, which lost 0 bases and 2 bases, there was a span of 10 bases. The germline V gene has CDR1 SGHAT and CDR2 FQNNGV. Using reference TRBV11-2 and TRBJ1-2 for the parts outside the CDR3, the full variable domain is EAGVAQSPRYKIIEKRQSVAFWCNPISGHATLYWYQQILGQGPKLLIQFQNNGVVDDSQLPKDRFSAERLKGVDSTLKIQPAKLEDSAVYLCASSLELGRNYGYTFGSGTRLTVV.

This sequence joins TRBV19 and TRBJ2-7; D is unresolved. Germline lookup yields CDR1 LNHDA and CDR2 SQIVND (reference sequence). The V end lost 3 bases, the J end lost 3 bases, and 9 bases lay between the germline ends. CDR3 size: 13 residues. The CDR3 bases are TGTGCCAGTAGTATGGTGAACGGCTACGAGCAGTACTTC. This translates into CASSMVNGYEQYF. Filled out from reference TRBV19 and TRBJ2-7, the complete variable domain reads DGGITQSPKYLFRKEGQNVTLSCEQNLNHDAMYWYRQDPGQGLRLIYYSQIVNDFQKGDIAEGYSVSREKKESFPLTVTSAQKNPTAFYLCASSMVNGYEQYFGPGTRLTVT.

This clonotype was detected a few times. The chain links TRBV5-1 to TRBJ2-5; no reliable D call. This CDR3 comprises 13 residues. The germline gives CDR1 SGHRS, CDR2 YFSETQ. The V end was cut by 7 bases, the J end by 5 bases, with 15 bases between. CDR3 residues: CASRTDPTETQYF. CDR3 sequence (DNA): TGCGCCAGCCGGACGGACCCAACGGAGACCCAGTACTTC.

The CDR3 spells CASSINRLAGATDTQYF. CDR3 bases: TGTGCCAGTAGTATCAACCGACTAGCGGGAGCCACAGATACGCAGTATTTT. The chain uses TRBV19 and TRBJ2-3; 12 positions agree with TRBD2. Unmatched junction bases numbered 6, after V lost 3 bases and J lost 2 bases. The germline CDR1 and CDR2 sequences are LNHDA and SQIVND (reference sequence). This CDR3 region has 17 residues.

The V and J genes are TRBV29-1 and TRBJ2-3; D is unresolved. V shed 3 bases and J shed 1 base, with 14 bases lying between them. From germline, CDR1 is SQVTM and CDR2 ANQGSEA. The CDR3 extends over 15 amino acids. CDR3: CSVDRSPGGTDTQYF. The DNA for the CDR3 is TGCAGCGTTGATCGCAGTCCCGGCGGCACAGATACGCAGTATTTT.

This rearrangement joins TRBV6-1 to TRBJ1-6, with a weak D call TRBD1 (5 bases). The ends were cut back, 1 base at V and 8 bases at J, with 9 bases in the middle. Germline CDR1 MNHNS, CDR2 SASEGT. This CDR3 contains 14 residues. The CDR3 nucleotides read TGTGCCAGCAGTGAAGTGACAGCCGATTCACCCCTCCACTTT. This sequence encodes CASSEVTADSPLHF.

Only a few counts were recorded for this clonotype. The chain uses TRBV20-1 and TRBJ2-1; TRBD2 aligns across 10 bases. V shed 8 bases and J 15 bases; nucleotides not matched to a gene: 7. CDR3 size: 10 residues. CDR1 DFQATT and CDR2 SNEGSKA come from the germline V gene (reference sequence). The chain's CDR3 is CSSDPSGRFF. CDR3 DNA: TGCAGTTCCGACCCTAGCGGGAGGTTCTTC.

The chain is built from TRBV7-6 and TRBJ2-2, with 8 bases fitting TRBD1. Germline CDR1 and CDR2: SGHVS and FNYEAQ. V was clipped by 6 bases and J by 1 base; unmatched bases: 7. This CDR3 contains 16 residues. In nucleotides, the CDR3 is TGTGCCAGCAGTCCGACCGGGACAGGGAACACCGGGGAGCTGTTTTTT. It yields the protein CASSPTGTGNTGELFF.

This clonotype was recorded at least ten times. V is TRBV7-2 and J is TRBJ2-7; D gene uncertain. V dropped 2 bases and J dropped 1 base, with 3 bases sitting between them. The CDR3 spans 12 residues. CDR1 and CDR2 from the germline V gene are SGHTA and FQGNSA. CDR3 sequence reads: CASSLQSYEQYF. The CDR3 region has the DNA TGTGCCAGCAGCTTACAATCCTACGAGCAGTACTTC.

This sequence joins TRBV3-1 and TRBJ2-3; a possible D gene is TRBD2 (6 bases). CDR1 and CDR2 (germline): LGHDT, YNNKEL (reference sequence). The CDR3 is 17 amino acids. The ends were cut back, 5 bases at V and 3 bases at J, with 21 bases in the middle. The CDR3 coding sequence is TGTGCCAGCAGCAGAACCGTCATCGGCGGGGCTACAGATACGCAGTATTTT. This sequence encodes CASSRTVIGGATDTQYF.

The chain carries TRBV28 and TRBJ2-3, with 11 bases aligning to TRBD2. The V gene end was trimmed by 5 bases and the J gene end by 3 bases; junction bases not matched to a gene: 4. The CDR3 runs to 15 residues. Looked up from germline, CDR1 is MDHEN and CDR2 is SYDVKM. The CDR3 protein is CASSISGRGTDTQYF. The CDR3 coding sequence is TGTGCCAGCAGTATTAGCGGGAGGGGGACAGATACGCAGTATTTT.

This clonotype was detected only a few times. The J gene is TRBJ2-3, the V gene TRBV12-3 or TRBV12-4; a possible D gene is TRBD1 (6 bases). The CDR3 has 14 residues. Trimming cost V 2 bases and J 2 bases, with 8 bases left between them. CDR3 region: CASSLQGPTDTQYF. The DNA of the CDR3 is TGTGCCAGCAGTTTACAGGGGCCCACAGATACGCAGTATTTT.

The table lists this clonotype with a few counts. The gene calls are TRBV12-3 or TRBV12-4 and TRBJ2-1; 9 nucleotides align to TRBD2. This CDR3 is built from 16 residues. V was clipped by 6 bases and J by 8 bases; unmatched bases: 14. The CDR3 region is CASRPSVLRGGYEQFF. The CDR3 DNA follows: TGTGCCAGCAGACCCTCGGTTCTGCGGGGGGGCTATGAGCAGTTCTTC.

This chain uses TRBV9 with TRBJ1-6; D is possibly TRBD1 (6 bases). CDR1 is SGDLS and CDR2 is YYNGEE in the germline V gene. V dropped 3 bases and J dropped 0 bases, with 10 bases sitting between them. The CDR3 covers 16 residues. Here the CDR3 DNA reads TGTGCCAGCAGCGAGGGAGGGGGCTCCTATAATTCACCCCTCCACTTT. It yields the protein CASSEGGGSYNSPLHF.

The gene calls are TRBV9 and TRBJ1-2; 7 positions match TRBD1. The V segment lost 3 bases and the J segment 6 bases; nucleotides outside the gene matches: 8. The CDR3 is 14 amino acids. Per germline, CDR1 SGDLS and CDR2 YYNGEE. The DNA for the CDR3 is TGTGCCAGCAGCGGGGCATACAGGGGAGATGGCTACACCTTC. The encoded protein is CASSGAYRGDGYTF. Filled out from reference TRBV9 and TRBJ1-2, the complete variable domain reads DSGVTQTPKHLITATGQRVTLRCSPRSGDLSVYWYQQSLDQGLQFLIQYYNGEERAKGNILERFSAQQFPDLHSELNLSSLELGDSALYFCASSGAYRGDGYTFGSGTRLTVV.

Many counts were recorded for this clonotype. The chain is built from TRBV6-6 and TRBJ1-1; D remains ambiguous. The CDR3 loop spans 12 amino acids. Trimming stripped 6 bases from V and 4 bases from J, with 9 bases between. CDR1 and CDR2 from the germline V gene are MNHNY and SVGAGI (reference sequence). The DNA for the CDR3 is TGTGCCAGCAGGACCCTGATCACTGAAGCTTTCTTT. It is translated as CASRTLITEAFF.

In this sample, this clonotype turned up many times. The DNA of the CDR3 is TGTGCCAGCAGTCCCTCTTTTGGGGTGGGTTTGGACAATGAGCAGTTCTTC. Translated: CASSPSFGVGLDNEQFF. The chain combines TRBV6-6 with TRBJ2-1; D not resolved. The CDR3 spans 17 residues. V was shortened by 5 bases and J by 5 bases, with 22 bases between the two germline ends. CDR1 MNHNY and CDR2 SVGAGI come from the germline V gene (reference sequence).

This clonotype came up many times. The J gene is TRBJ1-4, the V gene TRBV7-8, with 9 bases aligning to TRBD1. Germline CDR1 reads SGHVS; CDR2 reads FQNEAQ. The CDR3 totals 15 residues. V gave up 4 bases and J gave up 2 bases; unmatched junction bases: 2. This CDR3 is CASSSGQGTNEKLFF. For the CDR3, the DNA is TGTGCCAGCAGCTCCGGACAGGGGACTAATGAAAAACTGTTTTTT.